This T cell receptor (beta chain) was retrieved from a study of low-dose radiotherapy and immunotherapy resistance in tumors. Looking at the study overall: In Cohort 2, 1 Gy per fraction was delivered every two weeks, for a total of 13 Gy over 26 weeks. Nivolumab was given to patients as a 240 mg flat dose every two weeks, and ipilimumab at 1 mg/kg every six weeks. Both were delivered intravenously.

Alpha- and beta-chain coverage of first-strand cDNA came from TRAV- and TRBV-specific primers. The PCR that amplified TCRs ran for roughly 20 cycles, relying on a constant-region primer and a V-primer adapter. By in vitro transcription, the isolated mRNA was amplified. TCRdb redid the calling of the reads with MiXCR, one entry per CDR3 protein. The data show about 12,000 distinct CDR3 sequences, under 85% seen once. There are 14 residues in the CDR3. V was pared by 5 bases and J by 5 bases, with 3 bases of the junction left unmatched. Germline V lookup: CDR1 MNHEY, CDR2 SVGEGT. The source is a human donor with advanced metastatic prostate, ovarian, gallbladder or colorectal cancer (not recorded which). This table probably holds off-target reads from a library built for another chain. The chain links TRBV6-2 or TRBV6-3 to TRBJ2-4, with TRBD1 matching 10 bases. Here the CDR3 DNA reads TGTGCCAGCAGTCGGGACAGGGGTCAAAACATTCAGTACTTC. Amino acid sequence: CASSRDRGQNIQYF.